This is a list of T cell receptor beta chains from one sample in a study of blood T cell repertoires in COVID-19. Data came from immunoSEQ multiplex PCR; TCRdb stores just in-frame clones and leaves some out. This table holds 130,000 to 150,000 clones, about 80% found once. The source material was peripheral blood. Source of these receptors: a woman older than 75 in a cohort sampled during active or convalescent COVID-19. Both conserved end residues are part of each CDR3. The D gene is left open where the match is weak. The size field is filled for only some rows; it gives once, few, many or a size class.

J | size | V | D | DNA | CDR3
TRBJ1-1 | . | TRBV3-1/TRBV3-2 | TRBD1 | TGTGCCAGCAGCCTCGACAGGGCCACTGAAGCTTTCTTT | CASSLDRATEAFF
TRBJ2-3 | . | TRBV4-1 | TRBD2 | TGCGCCAGCAGCCAAGACAGAGCGGGGGGGGCAGATACGCAGTATTTT | CASSQDRAGGADTQYF
TRBJ2-5 | . | TRBV5-5 | . | TGTGCCAGCAGCTCCATCTTTCCGGGAGAGACCCAGTACTTC | CASSSIFPGETQYF
TRBJ2-1 | . | TRBV20-1 | TRBD2 | TGCAGTGCAGCCCCTAGCGGAGCGTCGATCTTC | CSAAPSGASIF
TRBJ2-1 | . | TRBV5-4 | TRBD2 | TGTGCCAGCAGCTTGGCTAGGACTAGCGGGGGGGGGAGCTCCTACAATGAGCAGTTCTTC | CASSLARTSGGGSSYNEQFF
TRBJ2-3 | . | TRBV5-4 | . | TGTGCCAGCAGCAACCCAGGGTTCCCAGATACGCAGTATTTT | CASSNPGFPDTQYF
TRBJ1-1 | . | TRBV19 | . | TGTGCCAGTAGTAGAGGGGGAGAACAAGCTTTCTTT | CASSRGGEQAFF
TRBJ1-1 | once | TRBV7-3 | . | TGTGCCAGCAGCTCGGGGAGGAACACTGAAGCTTTCTTT | CASSSGRNTEAFF
TRBJ2-1 | . | TRBV4-1 | . | TGCGCCAGCAGCCAAGTTAAGCGGAGTGAGCAGTTCTTC | CASSQVKRSEQFF
TRBJ1-2 | . | TRBV29-1 | . | TGCAGCGCACCCGAAGATAACAGGGCAGCTAACTATGGCTACACCTTC | CSAPEDNRAANYGYTF
TRBJ1-3 | . | TRBV18 | TRBD1 | TGTGCCAGCTCACAAAACAGGGGAGAAGGAAACACCATATATTTT | CASSQNRGEGNTIYF
TRBJ1-2 | . | TRBV19 | . | TGTGCCACCTCTCAGTATGTGGGAGACTATGGCTACACCTTC | CATSQYVGDYGYTF
TRBJ2-2 | . | TRBV9 | TRBD1 | TGTGCCAGCAGCGCAATGCCGGGACAGGTGAACACCGGGGAGCTGTTTTTT | CASSAMPGQVNTGELFF
TRBJ1-2 | . | TRBV7-9 | TRBD1 | TGTGCCAGCAGCTTACCGGACAGGGGGCAGATCTATGGCTACACCTTC | CASSLPDRGQIYGYTF
TRBJ2-5 | . | TRBV3-1/TRBV3-2 | TRBD2 | TGTGCCAGCAGCCAAGATCCTAGCGGGGGTAAGACCCAGTACTTC | CASSQDPSGGKTQYF
TRBJ1-1 | . | TRBV9 | TRBD1 | TGTGCCAGCAGCGTAGTAGAGACAGGGACTGAAGCTTTCTTT | CASSVVETGTEAFF
TRBJ1-1 | few | TRBV7-2 | . | TGTGCCAGCAGCTTAGTCTTAGGGGTAATCACTGAAGCTTTCTTT | CASSLVLGVITEAFF
TRBJ2-3 | . | TRBV11-2 | . | TGTGCCAGCAGCTCATTGGGGGCCTCAAGCACAGATACGCAGTATTTT | CASSSLGASSTDTQYF